This TCR beta chain was recovered during a study of cytomegalovirus exposure and HLA in healthy donors. Study outcomes and limitations: Follow-up analysis seemed to connect common viral pathogens with several of the most significant clusters identified. Later, an analysis showed that TCR beta chains associated with HLA were more clonally expanded than others that were equally common. Accounts indicate the classifier identified cytomegalovirus status with strong specificity and sensitivity.

PCR was performed using 60 Vbeta and 13 Jbeta primers. Profiled with immunoSEQ multiplex PCR; TCRdb holds only in-frame clones, not every one. The data show 200,000 to 250,000 clones, over 65% seen once. Of note for this clone: Its antigen is unknown.

CDR3 length: 13 amino acids. Trimming took off 6 bases at V and 7 bases at J, with 15 bases between the two ends. Germline V lookup: CDR1 MNHEY, CDR2 SVGAGI. The material sequenced was PBMCs. The clonotype was recovered from a man aged 18 to 30 in good health and CMV-seronegative. The chain carries TRBV6-5 and TRBJ1-2; weak D call: TRBD1 (6 bases). Here the CDR3 DNA reads TGTGCCAGCAGCCCCGGGTGGGACACTGGCTACACCTTC. It is translated as CASSPGWDTGYTF.